These 5 T cell receptor beta chains were sequenced from one sample in a study of human T cells and chemical hapten exposure. The time point is: pre-sensitization, week 0. Treatment: therapeutic diphenylcyclopropenone sensitization with weekly scalp DPC. From the RACE reads, TCRdb called clonotypes with MiXCR, one entry per CDR3 protein. The table lists roughly 38,000 distinct CDR3 sequences, around 7.6% of them singletons. The material sequenced was whole blood, taken in connection with sensitization to the hapten diphenylcyclopropenone (DPC). The source of these receptors is a woman aged 50 to 60 with alopecia areata. Some clones in this sample may be carry-over from other donors' samples.

This clonotype was counted ten times or more. One junction end disagrees with the germline gene, perhaps due to a read error. The rearrangement joins TRBV7-8 to TRBJ2-1, with TRBD2 matching over 10 bases. This CDR3 is built from 14 residues. The V gene's germline CDR1 is SGHVS and CDR2 FQNEAQ. CDR3 sequence (DNA): TGTGCCAGCAGGCGAGCGGGAGGGCCGTCGTATCAAATCTTC. Amino acid sequence: CASRRAGGPSYQIF.

This clonotype appeared many times. In DNA, the CDR3 is TGTGCCAGCAGGCGAGCGGGAGGAGGCACAGATACGCAGTATTTT. Protein: CASRRAGGGTDTQYF. The chain couples TRBV6-5 to TRBJ2-3; 9 bases line up with TRBD2. This CDR3 has 15 residues. Losses at the gene ends were 6 bases for V and 1 base for J; bases not matched to a gene: 5. CDR1 MNHEY and CDR2 SVGAGI come from the germline V gene.

In this sample, this clonotype turned up many times. The rearrangement links TRBV29-1 to TRBJ1-1; 7 bases line up with TRBD1. CDR1 SQVTM and CDR2 ANQGSEA come from the germline V gene. This CDR3 contains 14 residues. V shed 6 bases and J 4 bases; nucleotides not matched to a gene: 11. For the CDR3, the DNA is TGCAGCGTCGCCATTAAATCAGGGGGCACTGAAGCTTTCTTT. Protein: CSVAIKSGGTEAFF.

In its sample, this clonotype was seen many times. The chain couples TRBV7-3 to TRBJ2-6; 8 positions agree with TRBD2. V trimming: 0 bases; J trimming: 0 bases; junction bases outside the gene matches: 4. The V gene's germline CDR1 is SGHTA and CDR2 FQGTGA. CDR3 length: 18 amino acids. The CDR3 coding sequence is TGTGCCAGCAGCTTAACTAGCGGGACCCTCTCTGGGGCCAACGTCCTGACTTTC. This codes for CASSLTSGTLSGANVLTF.

The chain links TRBV7-2 to TRBJ2-7; D is uncertain. V was pared by 6 bases and J by 3 bases, with 6 bases between. In germline, CDR1 is SGHTA, CDR2 FQGNSA. The length of the CDR3 is 11 residues. The CDR3 protein is CASRGSYEQYF. DNA of the CDR3: TGTGCCAGCAGGGGCAGCTACGAGCAGTACTTC.